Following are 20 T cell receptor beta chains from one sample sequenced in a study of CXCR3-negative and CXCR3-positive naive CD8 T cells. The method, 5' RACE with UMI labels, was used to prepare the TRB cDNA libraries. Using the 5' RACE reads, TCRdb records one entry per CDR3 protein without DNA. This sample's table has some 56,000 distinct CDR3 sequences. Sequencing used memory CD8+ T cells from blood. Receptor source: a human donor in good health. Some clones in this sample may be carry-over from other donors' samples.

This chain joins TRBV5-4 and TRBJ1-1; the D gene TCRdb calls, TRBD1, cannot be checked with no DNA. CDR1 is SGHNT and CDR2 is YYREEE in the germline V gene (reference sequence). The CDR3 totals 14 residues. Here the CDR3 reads CASSPVRGNTEAFF.

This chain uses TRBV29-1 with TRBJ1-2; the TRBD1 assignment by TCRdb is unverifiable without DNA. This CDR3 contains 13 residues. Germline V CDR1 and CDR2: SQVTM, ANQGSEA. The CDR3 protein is CSVLRDSYYGYTF. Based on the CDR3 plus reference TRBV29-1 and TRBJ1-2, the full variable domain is SAVISQKPSRDICQRGTSLTIQCQVDSQVTMMFWYRQQPGQSLTLIATANQGSEATYESGFVIDKFPISRPNLTFSTLTVSNMSPEDSSIYLCSVLRDSYYGYTFGSGTRLTVV.

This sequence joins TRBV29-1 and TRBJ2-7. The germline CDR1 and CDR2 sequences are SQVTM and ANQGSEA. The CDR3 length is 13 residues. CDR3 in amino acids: CSVAADSPYEQYF.

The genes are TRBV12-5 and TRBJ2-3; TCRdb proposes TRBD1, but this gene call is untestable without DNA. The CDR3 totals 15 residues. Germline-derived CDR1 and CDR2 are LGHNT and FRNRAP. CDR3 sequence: CASGPGLTGETAQYF.

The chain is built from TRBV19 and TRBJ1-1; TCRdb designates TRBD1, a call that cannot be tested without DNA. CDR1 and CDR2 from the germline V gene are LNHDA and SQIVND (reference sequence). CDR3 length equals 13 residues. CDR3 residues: CASWDKGNTEAFF.

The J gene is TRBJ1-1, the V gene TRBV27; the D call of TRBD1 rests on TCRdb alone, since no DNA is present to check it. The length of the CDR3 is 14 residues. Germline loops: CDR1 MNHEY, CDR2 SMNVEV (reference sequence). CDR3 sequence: CASSLRGEYTEAFF.

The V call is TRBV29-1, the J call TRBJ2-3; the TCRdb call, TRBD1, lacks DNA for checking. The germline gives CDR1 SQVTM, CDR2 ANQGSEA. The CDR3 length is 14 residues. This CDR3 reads CSAPGRGITDTQYF.

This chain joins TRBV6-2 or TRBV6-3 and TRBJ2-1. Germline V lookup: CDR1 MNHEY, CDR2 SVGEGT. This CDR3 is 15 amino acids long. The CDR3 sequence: CASTLRSWANNEQFF.

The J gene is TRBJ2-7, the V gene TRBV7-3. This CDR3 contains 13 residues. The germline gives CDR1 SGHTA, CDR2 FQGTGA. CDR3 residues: CASSPNGSGEQYF.

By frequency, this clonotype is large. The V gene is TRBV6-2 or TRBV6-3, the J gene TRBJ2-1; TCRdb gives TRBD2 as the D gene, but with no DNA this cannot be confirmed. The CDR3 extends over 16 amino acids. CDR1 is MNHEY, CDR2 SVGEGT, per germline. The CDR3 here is CASSYTGASGANEQFF.

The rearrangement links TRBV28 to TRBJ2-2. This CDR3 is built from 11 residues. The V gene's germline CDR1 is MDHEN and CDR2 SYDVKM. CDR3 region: CATKVAGELFF.

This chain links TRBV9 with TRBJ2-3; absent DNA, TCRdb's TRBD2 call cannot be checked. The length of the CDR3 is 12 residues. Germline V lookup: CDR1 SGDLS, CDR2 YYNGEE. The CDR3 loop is CASSPAGSTQYF.

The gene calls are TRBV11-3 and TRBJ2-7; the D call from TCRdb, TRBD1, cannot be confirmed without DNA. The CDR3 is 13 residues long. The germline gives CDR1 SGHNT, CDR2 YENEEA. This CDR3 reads CASSLDRAVEQYF.

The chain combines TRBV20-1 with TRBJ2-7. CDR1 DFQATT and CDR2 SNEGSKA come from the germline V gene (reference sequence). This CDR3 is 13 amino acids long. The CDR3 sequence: CSARDLHDYEQYF.

CDR3 sequence reads: CASSQELWDRGGMNTEAFF. This chain joins TRBV4-2 and TRBJ1-1; with no DNA, the TCRdb D assignment of TRBD1 cannot be verified. Per germline, CDR1 LGHNA and CDR2 YNFKEQ. CDR3 length: 19 residues.

Here the CDR3 reads CASTAPSGGANTGELFF. The chain couples TRBV28 to TRBJ2-2; the TCRdb D gene call, TRBD1, has no DNA to confirm it. CDR1 is MDHEN and CDR2 is SYDVKM in the germline V gene. The CDR3 extends over 17 amino acids.

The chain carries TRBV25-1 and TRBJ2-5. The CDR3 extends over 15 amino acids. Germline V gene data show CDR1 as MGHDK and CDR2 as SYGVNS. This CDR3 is CASSEYSGRQETQYF. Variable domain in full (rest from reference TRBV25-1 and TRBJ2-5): EADIYQTPRYLVIGTGKKITLECSQTMGHDKMYWYQQDPGMELHLIHYSYGVNSTEKGDLSSESTVSRIRTEHFPLTLESARPSHTSQYLCASSEYSGRQETQYFGPGTRLLVL.

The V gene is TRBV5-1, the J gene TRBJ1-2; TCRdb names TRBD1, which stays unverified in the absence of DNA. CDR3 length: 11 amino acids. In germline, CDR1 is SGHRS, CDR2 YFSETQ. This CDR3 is CASSSRGGYTF.

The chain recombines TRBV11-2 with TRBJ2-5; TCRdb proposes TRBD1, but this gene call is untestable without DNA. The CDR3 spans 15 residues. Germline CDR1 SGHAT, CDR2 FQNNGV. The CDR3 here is CASSLVTGGEETQYF.

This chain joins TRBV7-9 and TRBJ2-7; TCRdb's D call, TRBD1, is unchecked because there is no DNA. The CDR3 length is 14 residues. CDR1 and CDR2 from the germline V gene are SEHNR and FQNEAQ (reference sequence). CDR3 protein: CASSPGTGGDEQYF.